This T cell receptor (beta chain) came from a study of neurological immune-mediated disorders (dated by TCRdb to about 2019). For the wider study: Using UMI-based sequencing, the study compared peripheral blood TCR-beta repertoires from patients with HTLV-I-associated myelopathy (HAM/TSP), patients with multiple sclerosis, and healthy controls. The roughly 100 TCR-beta libraries covered PBMC samples along with longitudinal samples, technical triplicates, and paired sorted CD4+ and CD8+ T-cell subsets. The cohort was made up of about 66 subjects, consisting of 14 HAM/TSP patients, 35 or so multiple sclerosis patients and approximately 20 healthy controls.

For unsorted PBMC libraries, 2 million PBMCs were used after storage in RNAlater at -80 degrees C until RNA extraction. Peripheral blood was subjected to Ficoll-Hypaque density gradient centrifugation to isolate PBMCs, which were then cryopreserved in liquid nitrogen. This clonotype was observed many times. Its cognate antigen has yet to be identified. No base quality information exists; no much larger clone differs at one position. CDR1 and CDR2, looked up from the germline V gene, are SGHDN and FVKESK. The V and J ends are trimmed by 6 bases and 2 bases, leaving 11 bases between them. The CDR3 contains 13 residues, cysteine and phenylalanine counted. CDR3 DNA only is kept here, 39 bases in frame from base 1. cDNA was synthesized by template-switch 5'RACE using a primer with a 10-nucleotide random unique molecular identifier that tagged each TCR transcript. Every sequencing run yielded over 200 million TCR-beta sequences covering 15-18 subjects. The RNeasy kit was used to extract total RNA. Using the KAPA Real-time Library Amplification kit, TCR-beta VDJ regions were amplified with primers for the TCR constant region and the 5'RACE anchor. A first PCR added sample indexes and Illumina adaptors, and a second PCR then raised library yield. After Ampure bead purification, the TCR product of roughly 650 bp was size-selected on a 2% E-gel SizeSelection system. Before pooling, library quality was assessed on a Bioanalyzer, concentration was determined with Qubit, and library quantification was performed with the Kapa Library Quantification kit. An Illumina HiSeq 2500 was used to sequence the libraries paired-end at 2 x 150 bp. To increase sequence diversity, roughly 24-31% phiX was spiked into each library pool. The original methods were these. The quality-filtered reads were processed with the UMI-based MiGEC pipeline, whose error correction step removed more than 80% of the raw TCR sequences. VDJ genes were aligned to IMGT germline references, and clonotypes were defined by unique CDR3 amino acid sequence plus V-J genes. VDJtools evaluated clonal expansion, Shannon diversity and CDR3 relatedness (CalcPairwiseDistances, ClusterSamples); CLCbio workbench built phylogenetic trees. Using coefficient-of-variation modelling across technical triplicates, the study counted a clone as expanded if it had at least 8 unique UMIs. In TCRdb, the public reads were trimmed at Q25 with fastp and aligned with MiXCR, with productive beta chains retained. Records with the same CDR3 protein are collapsed into one entry carrying the most frequent genes and DNA. Here the V and J calls rest on TCRdb's processing, not on the authors' analysis. Within this sample are about 50,000 distinct CDR3 sequences, with about 9.4% of them counted one time only. The biggest ten clones account for approximately 5.3% of the sample.

Here is what the overall study found, with its caveats: Expanded clones from different subjects shared no identical CDR3 amino acid sequences, which suggests that TCR-beta repertoires were private in all groups. TCR clonal expansion was highest in HAM/TSP patients and lowest in MS patients, with MS patients falling below even healthy controls.

The receptor was derived from a man between 65 and 85 years old with HTLV-1-associated myelopathy (HAM/TSP). The chain was built from TRBV14 and TRBJ2-7, with no D gene named confidently. Specimen: PBMCs. The CDR3 protein is CASSRSHTYEQYF. The DNA reads TGTGCCAGCAGTCGAAGCCACACCTACGAGCAGTACTTC.